Included here is one TCR beta chain sequence, with context. Antigen unknown. This specimen comes from a study of shared clonotypes between healthy human individuals. Whole-study results and caveats: Larger estimated richness was generally seen in naive subsets than in memory subsets.

Assay used: immunoSEQ multiplex PCR; TCRdb lists only in-frame clones, some missing. There are fewer than 2.5 million clones in the sample; approximately 94% occur only once, and 0.36% lies in the top ten. The length of the CDR3 is 16 residues. The germline CDR1 and CDR2 sequences are SGHRS and YFSETQ. J lost 2 bases, V lost 4 bases, and 6 bases had no gene match. Sequencing input: naive CD4+ T cells from PBMCs. Subset reported: CD45RA+ positively selected. The origin of this receptor is a man between 18 and 29 years old in good health. Some clones in this sample may be carry-over from other donors' samples. The chain links TRBV5-1 to TRBJ2-3; 11 nucleotides align to TRBD2. The CDR3 DNA reads as TGCGCCAGCAGCGTGATGACTAGCGGGAACACAGATACGCAGTATTTT. Encoded protein: CASSVMTSGNTDTQYF.